Listed below are T cell receptor beta chains from one sample, sequenced in a study of T cells in narcolepsy. Profiling relied on immunoSEQ multiplex PCR, and the TCRdb table lists in-frame clones only, not all of them. The sample has fewer than 40,000 clones; approximately 80% are singletons. Sequencing was carried out using CD45RA- memory CD4+ T cells from PBMCs. These receptors all stem from a human donor with narcolepsy. The CDR3 runs from the conserved cysteine through the conserved F or W. Fields, in order: J gene, D gene, V gene, clone size, CDR3 protein, CDR3 DNA. D genes are given only for firm matches. Some rows have no size entry. The others give once, few or many, or a class for an expanded clone.

TRBJ1-2,.,TRBV5-6,.,CASSVSRGGYTF,TGTGCCAGCAGCGTAAGCAGGGGTGGCTACACCTTC
TRBJ2-5,.,TRBV6-5,.,CASTAGRGQETQYF,TGTGCCAGCACCGCCGGCAGGGGTCAAGAGACCCAGTACTTC
TRBJ2-1,TRBD2,TRBV29-1,.,CSAESGTNNEQFF,TGCAGCGCGGAGAGCGGGACCAACAATGAGCAGTTCTTC
TRBJ2-5,.,TRBV4-2,.,CASSQEGGDQETQYF,TGTGCCAGCAGCCAAGAGGGGGGAGACCAAGAGACCCAGTACTTC
TRBJ2-3,TRBD2,TRBV6-5,.,CASSASGAHTDTQYF,TGTGCCAGCAGTGCTAGCGGGGCCCACACAGATACGCAGTATTTT
TRBJ2-3,.,TRBV2,once,CASNYRVTDTQYF,TGTGCCAGCAACTACAGGGTCACAGATACGCAGTATTTT
TRBJ1-1,.,TRBV7-2,.,CASSLMVFGLNTEAFF,TGTGCCAGCAGCTTAATGGTGTTCGGACTGAACACTGAAGCCTTCTTT
TRBJ1-3,.,TRBV18,.,CASSPPGQGNTIYF,TGTGCCAGCTCACCACCGGGACAAGGAAACACCATATATTTT
TRBJ1-5,TRBD1,TRBV6-5,.,CASSYQQGGNQPQHF,TGTGCCAGCAGTTACCAGCAGGGGGGCAATCAGCCCCAGCATTTT
TRBJ2-1,TRBD2,TRBV15,.,CATSRGSSGGANYNEQFF,TGTGCCACCAGCAGAGGGTCTAGCGGGGGGGCTAACTACAATGAGCAGTTCTTC
TRBJ1-2,.,TRBV16,.,CASSQSNRDYGYTF,TGTGCCAGCAGCCAATCGAACCGGGACTATGGCTACACCTTC
TRBJ1-2,.,TRBV9,.,CASSPVTGTGYTF,TGTGCCAGCAGCCCGGTTACAGGGACTGGCTACACCTTC
TRBJ1-2,.,TRBV29-1,.,CSVEETPSRYTF,TGCAGCGTTGAAGAGACGCCGAGCCGCTACACCTTC
TRBJ1-2,TRBD1,TRBV6-5,.,CASTSQGRLNGYTF,TGTGCCAGCACCTCACAGGGGCGGCTAAATGGCTACACCTTC
TRBJ2-1,.,TRBV21-1,.,CASSLRAGFSTQFF,TGTGCCAGCAGCCTCAGAGCGGGGTTCTCAACCCAGTTCTTC
TRBJ1-5,.,TRBV19,.,CASSPEDRGQGQPQHF,TGTGCCAGTAGTCCAGAAGACAGAGGCCAGGGTCAGCCCCAGCATTTT
TRBJ1-1,.,TRBV7-9,few,CASKGGAVDTEAFF,TGTGCCAGCAAAGGCGGCGCTGTTGACACTGAAGCTTTCTTT
TRBJ2-5,TRBD2,TRBV7-2,.,CASSGRSGLAGGRGETQYF,TGTGCCAGCAGCGGTAGATCGGGACTAGCGGGGGGTAGAGGGGAGACCCAGTACTTC